This is a list of T cell receptor beta chains from one sample in a study of shared clonotypes between healthy human individuals. TCRdb keeps only in-frame clones here, not all; method: immunoSEQ multiplex PCR. The sample yields fewer than 600,000 clones, around 74% seen once. Material: PBMCs. All receptors derive from a woman aged 40 to 50 in good health. Some clones in this sample may be carry-over from other donors' samples. The CDR3 runs from the conserved cysteine through the conserved F or W. Each record gives: clone size, V gene, D gene, CDR3 length, J gene, CDR3 protein, CDR3 DNA. D genes are given only for firm matches. Only part of the rows carry a size: once, few, many, or a class if the clone is expanded.

>NA|TRBV6-6|NA|16|TRBJ2-5
CASSYGPAARQETQYF
TGTGCCAGCAGTTACGGCCCAGCGGCGAGACAAGAGACCCAGTACTTC
>NA|TRBV23-1|NA|12|TRBJ1-3
CASRGRGNTIYF
TGCGCCAGCAGGGGTAGAGGAAACACCATATATTTT
>NA|TRBV4-2|NA|15|TRBJ1-1
CASSPLSVRVGEAFF
TGTGCCAGCAGCCCTTTGTCGGTTCGGGTCGGTGAAGCTTTCTTT
>NA|TRBV7-8|NA|12|TRBJ1-2
CASSPQGYGYTF
TGTGCCAGCAGTCCCCAGGGTTATGGCTACACCTTC
>NA|TRBV2|NA|15|TRBJ1-4
CASSETPGVNEKLFF
TGTGCCAGCAGTGAAACCCCGGGCGTTAATGAAAAACTGTTTTTT
>NA|TRBV19|NA|14|TRBJ2-5
CASSIAARGETQYF
TGTGCCAGTAGTATAGCGGCTAGAGGCGAGACCCAGTACTTC
>once|TRBV6-1|NA|20|TRBJ2-3
CASSDPWTTYKPRTTDTQYF
TGTGCCAGCAGTGACCCCTGGACTACCTACAAACCCCGGACCACAGATACGCAGTATTTT
>NA|TRBV11-2|TRBD1|15|TRBJ2-7
CASSPNRGAPYEQYF
TGTGCCAGCAGCCCGAACAGGGGTGCTCCCTACGAGCAGTACTTC
>NA|TRBV7-9|TRBD1|14|TRBJ1-6
CASSPDRVKSPLHF
TGTGCCAGCAGCCCGGACAGGGTGAAGTCACCCCTCCACTTT
>NA|TRBV30|TRBD2|13|TRBJ2-1
CAWGSSGVNEQFF
TGTGCCTGGGGGTCTAGCGGGGTCAATGAGCAGTTCTTC
>NA|TRBV15|NA|16|TRBJ2-1
CATSSPASARWDEQFF
TGTGCCACCAGCTCACCAGCTAGCGCAAGATGGGATGAGCAGTTCTTC
>few|TRBV11-2|NA|13|TRBJ2-5
CASSFAGGETQYF
TGTGCCAGCAGCTTCGCGGGTGGCGAGACCCAGTACTTC
>NA|TRBV9|NA|15|TRBJ2-1
CASSVGARGSNEQFF
TGTGCCAGCAGTGTAGGGGCCAGGGGTTCGAATGAGCAGTTCTTC
>NA|TRBV27|TRBD1|14|TRBJ2-7
CASSSSDRAYEQYF
TGTGCCAGCAGTTCCTCGGACAGGGCGTACGAGCAGTACTTC
>NA|TRBV5-6|NA|16|TRBJ2-2
CASTTGTEIYTGELFF
TGTGCCAGCACCACCGGGACGGAGATTTACACCGGGGAGCTGTTTTTT
>NA|TRBV9|NA|14|TRBJ2-1
CASSVGTPAAEQFF
TGTGCCAGCAGCGTAGGGACCCCGGCGGCAGAGCAGTTCTTC
>NA|TRBV14|TRBD2|15|TRBJ2-1
CASSRISGSYNEQFF
TGTGCCAGCAGCCGGATTAGCGGGAGCTACAATGAGCAGTTCTTC
>NA|TRBV6-1|NA|15|TRBJ2-7
CASSEEPGQRYEQYF
TGTGCCAGCAGTGAAGAGCCCGGACAGAGATACGAGCAGTACTTC
>NA|TRBV7-2|TRBD1|14|TRBJ1-2
CASSLGTGDYGYTF
TGTGCCAGCAGCTTAGGGACAGGGGACTATGGCTACACCTTC
>NA|TRBV6-4|NA|15|TRBJ2-1
CASSDSARPSGEQFF
TGTGCCAGCAGTGACTCCGCACGGCCCTCGGGTGAGCAGTTCTTC
>NA|TRBV5-1|TRBD1|15|TRBJ2-7
CASSLGDRGDDEQYF
TGCGCCAGCAGCTTGGGGGACAGGGGTGACGACGAGCAGTACTTC
>once|TRBV9|TRBD2|15|TRBJ2-1
CASSIPGTSGTEQFF
TGTGCCAGCAGCATCCCTGGGACTAGCGGGACAGAGCAGTTCTTC
>NA|TRBV19|NA|14|TRBJ1-2
CASSTPRRGDGYTF
TGTGCCAGTAGTACCCCCCGGAGGGGAGATGGCTACACCTTC
>NA|TRBV20-1|NA|11|TRBJ1-1
CSARSGTEAFF
TGCAGTGCTAGATCGGGGACTGAAGCTTTCTTT
>once|TRBV5-1|TRBD1|16|TRBJ2-7
CASSPQQIRDRNEQYF
TGCGCCAGCAGCCCTCAACAGATCCGGGACAGGAATGAGCAGTACTTC
>NA|TRBV5-1|TRBD1|16|TRBJ1-1
CASSSTGKPYDTEAFF
TGCGCCAGCAGCTCGACAGGGAAGCCTTATGACACTGAAGCTTTCTTT
>NA|TRBV5-4|NA|13|TRBJ2-7
CASSLTRGEEQYF
TGTGCCAGCAGCTTGACCAGGGGAGAAGAGCAGTACTTC
>NA|TRBV10-1|NA|10|TRBJ1-4
CASSPGRAAF
TGCGCCAGCAGCCCCGGGCGGGCAGCATTT
>NA|TRBV19|TRBD2|18|TRBJ2-7
CASSIRWIAGGSSYEQYF
TGTGCCAGTAGTATTCGTTGGATAGCGGGAGGGAGCTCCTACGAGCAGTACTTC